Listed here is a single TCR beta chain. The data stem from a study of blood T cell repertoires in COVID-19. Turning to the study itself: Samples of COVID-19 (acute and convalescent) were obtained from the United States, Italy and Spain.

CDR3 length: 15 amino acids. The V end lost 0 bases, the J end lost 9 bases, and 15 bases lay between the germline ends. CDR1 is LGHDT and CDR2 is YNNKEL in the germline V gene (reference sequence). Profiling relied on immunoSEQ multiplex PCR, and the TCRdb table lists in-frame clones only, not all of them. Counted here are some 210,000 clones, more than 70% occurring once; the ten biggest clones make up 2.5% to 3.5%. Sequenced: peripheral blood. The TCR comes from a man aged 45-65 years with active or convalescent COVID-19. The rearrangement joins TRBV3-1 (or the pseudogene TRBV3-2) to TRBJ1-5; the D gene is possibly TRBD1 (6 bases). CDR3 amino acids: CASSQESQGWWPQHF. The CDR3 coding sequence is TGTGCCAGCAGCCAAGAATCCCAGGGGTGGTGGCCCCAGCATTTT.